This T cell receptor (beta chain) was identified in a study of immune evolution from preneoplasia to lung adenocarcinoma. Between the mid-2010s and the late 2010s, patients underwent resection in Japan or China. H&E slides confirmed each diagnosis, reviewed by two pathologists independently. The study, taken as a whole, reports: Clonality was highest in normal lung, lower in later-stage lesions apparently. Top clone frequencies peaked in normal lung, apparently declining through invasive adenocarcinoma.

Concerning this clone: The antigen is not known.

The CDR3 is 13 amino acids. V was pared by 0 bases and J by 3 bases, with 7 bases between. Looked up from germline, CDR1 is SGHRS and CDR2 is YFSETQ. Data came from immunoSEQ multiplex PCR; TCRdb stores just in-frame clones and leaves some out. Of some 5,200 clones in the sample, around 80% were seen once. This chain uses TRBV5-1 with TRBJ2-7, with unresolved D. This TCR came from a person between 50 and 69 years old with lung adenocarcinoma. The sequencing sample was made of FFPE normal lung tissue adjacent to the tumor. CDR3 loop: CASSLAGSYEQYF. The CDR3 DNA reads TGCGCCAGCAGCTTGGCGGGCAGCTACGAGCAGTACTTC.